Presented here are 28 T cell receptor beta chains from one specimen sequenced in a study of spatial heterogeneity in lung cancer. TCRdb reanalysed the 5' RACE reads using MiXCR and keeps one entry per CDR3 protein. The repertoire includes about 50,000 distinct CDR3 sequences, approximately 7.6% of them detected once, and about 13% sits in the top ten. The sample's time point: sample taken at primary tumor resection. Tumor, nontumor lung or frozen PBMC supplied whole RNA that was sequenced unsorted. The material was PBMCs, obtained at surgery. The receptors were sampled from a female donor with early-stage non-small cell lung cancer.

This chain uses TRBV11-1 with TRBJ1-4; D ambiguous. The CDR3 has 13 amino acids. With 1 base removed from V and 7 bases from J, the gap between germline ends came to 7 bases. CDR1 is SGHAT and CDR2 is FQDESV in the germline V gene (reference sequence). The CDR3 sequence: CASSLGQFEKLFF. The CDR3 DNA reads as TGTGCCAGCAGCTTAGGACAATTTGAAAAACTGTTTTTT.

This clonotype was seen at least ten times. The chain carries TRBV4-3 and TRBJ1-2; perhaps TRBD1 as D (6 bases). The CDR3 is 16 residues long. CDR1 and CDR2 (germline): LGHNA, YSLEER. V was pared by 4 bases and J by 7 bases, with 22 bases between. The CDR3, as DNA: TGCGCCAGCAGCCCGAGCCAGCTTACAGGGCGGGGTGGCTACACCTTC. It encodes CASSPSQLTGRGGYTF.

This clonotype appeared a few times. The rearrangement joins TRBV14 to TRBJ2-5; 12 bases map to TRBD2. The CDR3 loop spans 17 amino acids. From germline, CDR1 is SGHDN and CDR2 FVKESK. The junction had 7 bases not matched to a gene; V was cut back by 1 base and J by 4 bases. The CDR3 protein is CASSQALAGGPRETQYF. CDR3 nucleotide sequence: TGTGCCAGCAGCCAAGCTCTAGCGGGGGGGCCCCGAGAGACCCAGTACTTC.

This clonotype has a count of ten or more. The CDR3 reads CASSSPRGAQETQYF. CDR3 bases: TGTGCCAGCAGTTCCCCCAGGGGGGCCCAAGAGACCCAGTACTTC. V usage is TRBV6-5 and J usage is TRBJ2-5; tentatively, D is TRBD1 (7 bases). The germline V gene has CDR1 MNHEY and CDR2 SVGAGI. CDR3 length equals 15 residues. V was clipped by 4 bases and J by 1 base, with 13 bases between them.

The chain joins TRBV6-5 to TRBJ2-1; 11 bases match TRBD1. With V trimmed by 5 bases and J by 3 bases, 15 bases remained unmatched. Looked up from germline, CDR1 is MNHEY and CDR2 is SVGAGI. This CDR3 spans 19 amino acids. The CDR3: CASSLGTGGSGVRYNEQFF. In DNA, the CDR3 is TGTGCCAGCAGTCTAGGGACAGGGGGAAGCGGGGTTCGCTACAATGAGCAGTTCTTC.

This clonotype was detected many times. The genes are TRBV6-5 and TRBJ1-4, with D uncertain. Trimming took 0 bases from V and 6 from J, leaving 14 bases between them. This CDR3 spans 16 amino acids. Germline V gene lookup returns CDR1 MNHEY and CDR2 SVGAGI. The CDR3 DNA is TGTGCCAGCAGTTACTCGTTCACAGATCCCCATGAAAAACTGTTTTTT. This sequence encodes CASSYSFTDPHEKLFF.

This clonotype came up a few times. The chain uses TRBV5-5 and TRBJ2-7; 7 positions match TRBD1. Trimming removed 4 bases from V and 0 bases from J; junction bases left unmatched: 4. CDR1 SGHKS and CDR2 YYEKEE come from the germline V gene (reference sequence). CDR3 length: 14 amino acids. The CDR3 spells CASSRDSNSYEQYF. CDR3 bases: TGTGCCAGCAGCCGGGACAGTAACTCCTACGAGCAGTACTTC.

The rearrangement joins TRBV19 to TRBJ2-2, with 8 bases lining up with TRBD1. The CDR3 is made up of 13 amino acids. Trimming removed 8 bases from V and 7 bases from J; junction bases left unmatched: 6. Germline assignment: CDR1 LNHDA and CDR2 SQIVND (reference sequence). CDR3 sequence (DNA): TGTGCCAGTCAATCACAGGGGGACGGGGAGCTGTTTTTT. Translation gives CASQSQGDGELFF. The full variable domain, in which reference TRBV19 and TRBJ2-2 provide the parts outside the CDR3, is DGGITQSPKYLFRKEGQNVTLSCEQNLNHDAMYWYRQDPGQGLRLIYYSQIVNDFQKGDIAEGYSVSREKKESFPLTVTSAQKNPTAFYLCASQSQGDGELFFGEGSRLTVL.

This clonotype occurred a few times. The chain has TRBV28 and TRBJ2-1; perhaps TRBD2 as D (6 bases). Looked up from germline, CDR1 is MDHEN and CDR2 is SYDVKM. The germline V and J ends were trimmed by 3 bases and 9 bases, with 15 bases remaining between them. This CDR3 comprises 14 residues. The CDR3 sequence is CASSFGDSRSEQFF. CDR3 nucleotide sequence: TGTGCCAGCAGTTTTGGGGACTCTCGATCTGAGCAGTTCTTC.

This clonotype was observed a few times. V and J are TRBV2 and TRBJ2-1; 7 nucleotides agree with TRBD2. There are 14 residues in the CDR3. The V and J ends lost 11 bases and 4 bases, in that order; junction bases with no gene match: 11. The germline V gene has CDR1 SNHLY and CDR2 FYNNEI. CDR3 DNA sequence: TGTGCCTCCCACTCTAGCGGATATTACAATGAGCAGTTCTTC. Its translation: CASHSSGYYNEQFF.

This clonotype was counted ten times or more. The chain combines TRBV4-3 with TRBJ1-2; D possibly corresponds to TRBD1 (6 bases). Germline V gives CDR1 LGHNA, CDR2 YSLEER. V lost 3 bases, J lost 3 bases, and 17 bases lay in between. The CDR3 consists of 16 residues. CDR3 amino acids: CASSQFRQDGYYGYTF. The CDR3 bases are TGCGCCAGCAGCCAGTTTCGACAGGATGGGTACTATGGCTACACCTTC.

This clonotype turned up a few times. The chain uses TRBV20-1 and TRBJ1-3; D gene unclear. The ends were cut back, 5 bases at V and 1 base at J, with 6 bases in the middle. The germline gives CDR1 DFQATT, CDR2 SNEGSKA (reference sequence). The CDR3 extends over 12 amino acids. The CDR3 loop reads CSAVVSGNTIYF. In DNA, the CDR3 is TGCAGTGCTGTGGTGTCTGGAAACACCATATATTTT.

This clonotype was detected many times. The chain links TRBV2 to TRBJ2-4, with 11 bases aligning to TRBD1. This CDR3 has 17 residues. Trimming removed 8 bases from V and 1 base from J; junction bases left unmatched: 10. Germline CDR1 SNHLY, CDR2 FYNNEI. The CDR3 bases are TGTGCCAGCGCCCGGGACAGGGGGTCGGGTGCCAAAAACATTCAGTACTTC. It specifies CASARDRGSGAKNIQYF.

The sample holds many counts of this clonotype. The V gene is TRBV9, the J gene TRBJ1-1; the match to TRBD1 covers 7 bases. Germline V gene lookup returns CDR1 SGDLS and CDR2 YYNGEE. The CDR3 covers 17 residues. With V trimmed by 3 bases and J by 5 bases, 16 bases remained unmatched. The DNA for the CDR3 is TGTGCCAGCAGCGCAGGGGGGACGACCGGCGGGGGGACTGAAGCTTTCTTT. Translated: CASSAGGTTGGGTEAFF.

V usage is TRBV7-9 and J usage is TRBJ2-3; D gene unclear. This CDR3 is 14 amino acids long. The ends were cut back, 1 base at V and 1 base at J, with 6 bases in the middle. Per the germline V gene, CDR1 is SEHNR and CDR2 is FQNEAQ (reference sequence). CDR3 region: CASSLVGGTDTQYF. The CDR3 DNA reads TGTGCCAGCAGCTTAGTCGGTGGCACAGATACGCAGTATTTT.

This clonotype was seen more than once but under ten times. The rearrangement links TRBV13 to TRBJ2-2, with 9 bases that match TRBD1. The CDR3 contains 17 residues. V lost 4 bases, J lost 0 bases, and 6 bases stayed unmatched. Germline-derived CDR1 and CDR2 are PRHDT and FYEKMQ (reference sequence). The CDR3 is CASSSDRGRPNTGELFF. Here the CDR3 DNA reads TGTGCCAGCAGCTCGGACAGGGGACGCCCGAACACCGGGGAGCTGTTTTTT.

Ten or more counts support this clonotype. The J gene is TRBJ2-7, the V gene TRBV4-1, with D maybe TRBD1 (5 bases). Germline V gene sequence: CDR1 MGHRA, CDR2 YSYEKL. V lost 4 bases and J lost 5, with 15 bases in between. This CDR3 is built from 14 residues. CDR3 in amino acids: CASSRIQGFDEQYF. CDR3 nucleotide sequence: TGCGCCAGCAGCCGCATCCAGGGTTTCGACGAGCAGTACTTC.

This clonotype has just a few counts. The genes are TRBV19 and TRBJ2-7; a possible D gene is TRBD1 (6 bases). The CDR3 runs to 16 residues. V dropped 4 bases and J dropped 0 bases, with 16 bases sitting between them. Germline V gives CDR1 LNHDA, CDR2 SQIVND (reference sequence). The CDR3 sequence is CASSNPTDRPSYEQYF. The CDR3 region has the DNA TGTGCCAGTAGTAACCCCACTGACAGGCCCTCCTACGAGCAGTACTTC.

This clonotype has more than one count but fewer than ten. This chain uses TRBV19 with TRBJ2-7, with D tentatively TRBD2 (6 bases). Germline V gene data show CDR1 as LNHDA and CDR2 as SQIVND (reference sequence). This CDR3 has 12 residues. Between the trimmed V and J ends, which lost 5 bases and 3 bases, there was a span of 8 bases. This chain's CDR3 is CASSSGGYEQYF. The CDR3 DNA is TGTGCCAGTAGTTCCGGGGGCTACGAGCAGTACTTC.

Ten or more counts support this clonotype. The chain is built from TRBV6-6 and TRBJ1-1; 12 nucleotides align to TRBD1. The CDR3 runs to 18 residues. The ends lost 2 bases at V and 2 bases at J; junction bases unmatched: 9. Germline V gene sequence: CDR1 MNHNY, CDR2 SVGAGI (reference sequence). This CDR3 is CASSYTGTGGYPNTEAFF. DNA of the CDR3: TGTGCCAGCAGTTACACCGGGACAGGGGGCTACCCTAACACTGAAGCTTTCTTT.

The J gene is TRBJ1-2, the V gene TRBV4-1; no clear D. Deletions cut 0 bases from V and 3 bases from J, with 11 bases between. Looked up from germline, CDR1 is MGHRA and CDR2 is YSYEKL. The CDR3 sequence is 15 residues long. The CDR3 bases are TGCGCCAGCAGCCAAGAAGAGGGATCCCACTATGGCTACACCTTC. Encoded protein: CASSQEEGSHYGYTF.

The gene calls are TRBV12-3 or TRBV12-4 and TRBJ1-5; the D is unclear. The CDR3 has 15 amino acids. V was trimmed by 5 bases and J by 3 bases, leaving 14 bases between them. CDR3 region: CASSPKGGFNQPQHF. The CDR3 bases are TGTGCCAGCAGTCCAAAAGGAGGGTTCAATCAGCCCCAGCATTTT.

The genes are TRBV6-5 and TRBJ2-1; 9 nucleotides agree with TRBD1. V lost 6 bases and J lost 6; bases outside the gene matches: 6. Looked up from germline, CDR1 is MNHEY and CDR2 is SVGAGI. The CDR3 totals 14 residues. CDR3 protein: CASRGQGISNEQFF. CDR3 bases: TGTGCCAGCAGGGGACAGGGTATCTCCAATGAGCAGTTCTTC.

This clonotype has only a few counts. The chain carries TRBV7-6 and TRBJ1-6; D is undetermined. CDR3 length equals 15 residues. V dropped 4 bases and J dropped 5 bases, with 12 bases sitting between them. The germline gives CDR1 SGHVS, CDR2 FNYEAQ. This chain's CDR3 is CASSSQLGHNSPLHF. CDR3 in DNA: TGTGCCAGCAGCTCGCAGCTCGGTCATAATTCACCCCTCCACTTT. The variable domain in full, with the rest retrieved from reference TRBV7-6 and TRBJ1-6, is GAGVSQSPRYKVTKRGQDVALRCDPISGHVSLYWYRQALGQGPEFLTYFNYEAQQDKSGLPNDRFSAERPEGSISTLTIQRTEQRDSAMYRCASSSQLGHNSPLHFGNGTRLTVT.

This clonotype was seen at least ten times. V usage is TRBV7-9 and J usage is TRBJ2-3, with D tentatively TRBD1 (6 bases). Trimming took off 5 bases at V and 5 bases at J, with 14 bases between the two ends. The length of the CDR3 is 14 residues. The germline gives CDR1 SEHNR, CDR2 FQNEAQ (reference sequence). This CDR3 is CASSLDSPLDTQYF. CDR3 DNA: TGTGCCAGCAGCCTGGACAGTCCCCTAGATACGCAGTATTTT.

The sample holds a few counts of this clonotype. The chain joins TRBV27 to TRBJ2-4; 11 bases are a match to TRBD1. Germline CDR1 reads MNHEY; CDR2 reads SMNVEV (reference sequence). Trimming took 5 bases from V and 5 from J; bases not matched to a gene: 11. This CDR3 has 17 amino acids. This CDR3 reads CASSVPRTGGSQNIQYF. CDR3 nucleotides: TGTGCCAGCAGTGTACCCCGGACAGGGGGCAGTCAAAACATTCAGTACTTC.

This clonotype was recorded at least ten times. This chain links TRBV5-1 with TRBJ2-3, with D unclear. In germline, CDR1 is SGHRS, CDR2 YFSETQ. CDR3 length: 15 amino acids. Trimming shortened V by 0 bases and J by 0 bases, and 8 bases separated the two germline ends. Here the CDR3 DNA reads TGCGCCAGCAGCTTGGACAGCTCTAGCACAGATACGCAGTATTTT. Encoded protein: CASSLDSSSTDTQYF.

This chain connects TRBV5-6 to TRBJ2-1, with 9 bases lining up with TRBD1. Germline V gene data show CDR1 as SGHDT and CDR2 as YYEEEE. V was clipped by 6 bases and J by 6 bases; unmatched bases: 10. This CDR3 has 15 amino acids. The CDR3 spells CASTPGTGYFNEQFF. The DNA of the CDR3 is TGTGCCAGCACCCCCGGGACAGGGTATTTCAATGAGCAGTTCTTC.